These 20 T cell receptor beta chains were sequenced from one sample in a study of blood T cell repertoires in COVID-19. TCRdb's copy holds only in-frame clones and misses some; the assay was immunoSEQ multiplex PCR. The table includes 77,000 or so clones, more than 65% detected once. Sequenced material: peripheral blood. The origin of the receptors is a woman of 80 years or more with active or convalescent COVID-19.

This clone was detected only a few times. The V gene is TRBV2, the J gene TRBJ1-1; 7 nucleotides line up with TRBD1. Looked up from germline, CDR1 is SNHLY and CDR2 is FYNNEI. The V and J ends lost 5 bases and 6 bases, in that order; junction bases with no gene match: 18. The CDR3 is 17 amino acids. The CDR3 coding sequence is TGTGCCAGCAGTTCTCTTCCGCCCAGGGGGACGTCCGCTGAAGCTTTCTTT. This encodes CASSSLPPRGTSAEAFF.

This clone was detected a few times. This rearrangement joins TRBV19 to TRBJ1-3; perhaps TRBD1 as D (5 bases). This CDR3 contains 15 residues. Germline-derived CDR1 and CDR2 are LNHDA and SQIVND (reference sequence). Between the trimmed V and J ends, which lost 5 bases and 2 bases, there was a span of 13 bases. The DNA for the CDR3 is TGTGCCAGTAGTCCCAGTGGGGGGACTGGAAACACCATATATTTT. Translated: CASSPSGGTGNTIYF.

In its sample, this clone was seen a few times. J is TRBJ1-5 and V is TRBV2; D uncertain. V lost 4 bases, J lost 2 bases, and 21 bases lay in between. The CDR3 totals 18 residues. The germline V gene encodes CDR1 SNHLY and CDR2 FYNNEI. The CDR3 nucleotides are TGTGCCAGCAGTGGGAGGTCAGGCGGGTTTGGACGCAATCAGCCCCAGCATTTT. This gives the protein CASSGRSGGFGRNQPQHF.

The CDR3 protein is CASSKDSHEAFF. The CDR3 DNA reads as TGTGCCAGCAGCAAGGACAGCCATGAAGCTTTCTTT. This chain connects TRBV11-3 to TRBJ1-1, with D maybe TRBD1 (6 bases). CDR1 and CDR2 from the germline V gene are SGHNT and YENEEA. This CDR3 has 12 residues. V lost 5 bases, J lost 7 bases, and 11 bases lay in between.

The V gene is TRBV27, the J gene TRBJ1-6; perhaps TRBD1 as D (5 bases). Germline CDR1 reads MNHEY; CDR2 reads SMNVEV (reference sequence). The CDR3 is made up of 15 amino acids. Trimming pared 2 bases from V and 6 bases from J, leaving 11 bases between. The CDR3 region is CASSLGWRGNSPLHF. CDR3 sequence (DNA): TGTGCCAGCAGTTTAGGGTGGAGGGGTAATTCACCCCTCCACTTT.

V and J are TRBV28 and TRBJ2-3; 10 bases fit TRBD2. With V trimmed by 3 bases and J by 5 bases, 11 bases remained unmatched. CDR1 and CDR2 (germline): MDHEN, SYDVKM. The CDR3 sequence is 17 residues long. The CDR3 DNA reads TGTGCCAGCAGTTTCCCACTTTTAGCGGGGGGCCTAGATACGCAGTATTTT. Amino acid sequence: CASSFPLLAGGLDTQYF.

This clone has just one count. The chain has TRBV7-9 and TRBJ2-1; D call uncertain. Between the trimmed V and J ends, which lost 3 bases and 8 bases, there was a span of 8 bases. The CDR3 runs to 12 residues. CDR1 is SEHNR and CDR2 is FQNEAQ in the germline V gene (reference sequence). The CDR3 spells CASSFPFDEQFF. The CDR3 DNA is TGTGCCAGCAGCTTTCCCTTCGATGAGCAGTTCTTC.

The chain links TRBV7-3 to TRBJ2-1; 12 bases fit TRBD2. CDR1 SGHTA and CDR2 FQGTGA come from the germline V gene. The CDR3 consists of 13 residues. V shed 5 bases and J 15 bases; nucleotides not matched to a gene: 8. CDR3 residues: CASSVTSGGSSFF. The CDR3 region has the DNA TGTGCCAGCAGCGTCACTAGCGGGGGGTCTTCGTTCTTC.

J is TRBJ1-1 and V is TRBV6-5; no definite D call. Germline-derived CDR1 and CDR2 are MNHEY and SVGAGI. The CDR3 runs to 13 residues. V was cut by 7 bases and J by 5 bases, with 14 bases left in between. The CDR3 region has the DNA TGTGCCAGCACCACCAAGCCGGGGACTGAAGCTTTCTTT. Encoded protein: CASTTKPGTEAFF.

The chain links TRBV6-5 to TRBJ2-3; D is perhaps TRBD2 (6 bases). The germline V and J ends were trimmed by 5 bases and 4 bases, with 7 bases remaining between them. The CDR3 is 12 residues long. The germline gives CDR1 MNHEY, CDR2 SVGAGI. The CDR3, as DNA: TGTGCCAGCAGTCCGGGGGCAGATACGCAGTATTTT. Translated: CASSPGADTQYF.

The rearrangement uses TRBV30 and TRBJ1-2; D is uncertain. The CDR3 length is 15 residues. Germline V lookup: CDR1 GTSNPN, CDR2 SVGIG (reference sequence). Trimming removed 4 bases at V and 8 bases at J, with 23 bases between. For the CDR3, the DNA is TGTGCCTGGATAGGTGCTGTCGGGAACCCAACAGGCTACACCTTC. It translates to CAWIGAVGNPTGYTF. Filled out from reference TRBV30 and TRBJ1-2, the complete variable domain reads SQTIHQWPATLVQPVGSPLSLECTVEGTSNPNLYWYRQAAGRGLQLLFYSVGIGQISSEVPQNLSASRPQDRQFILSSKKLLLSDSGFYLCAWIGAVGNPTGYTFGSGTRLTVV.

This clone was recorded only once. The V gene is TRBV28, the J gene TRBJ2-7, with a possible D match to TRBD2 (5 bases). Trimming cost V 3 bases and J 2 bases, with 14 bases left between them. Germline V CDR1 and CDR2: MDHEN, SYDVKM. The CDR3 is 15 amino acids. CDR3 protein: CASSLPPLGTYEQYF. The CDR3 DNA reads TGTGCCAGCAGTTTGCCCCCTCTCGGGACCTACGAGCAGTACTTC.

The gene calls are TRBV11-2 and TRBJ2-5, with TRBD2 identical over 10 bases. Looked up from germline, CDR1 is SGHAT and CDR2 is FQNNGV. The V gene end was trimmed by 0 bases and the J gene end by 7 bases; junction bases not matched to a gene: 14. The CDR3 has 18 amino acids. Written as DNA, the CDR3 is TGTGCCAGCAGCTTAGATGTTGGAGCGGGGGGGGTCCGTTTGACCCAGTACTTC. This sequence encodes CASSLDVGAGGVRLTQYF. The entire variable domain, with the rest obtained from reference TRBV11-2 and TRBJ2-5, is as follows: EAGVAQSPRYKIIEKRQSVAFWCNPISGHATLYWYQQILGQGPKLLIQFQNNGVVDDSQLPKDRFSAERLKGVDSTLKIQPAKLEDSAVYLCASSLDVGAGGVRLTQYFGPGTRLLVL.

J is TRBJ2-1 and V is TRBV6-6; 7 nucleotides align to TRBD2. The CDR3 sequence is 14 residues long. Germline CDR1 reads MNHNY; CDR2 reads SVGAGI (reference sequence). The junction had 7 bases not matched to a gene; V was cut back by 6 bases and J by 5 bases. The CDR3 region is CASRKGLVNNEQFF. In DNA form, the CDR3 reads TGTGCCAGCAGAAAAGGACTAGTTAACAATGAGCAGTTCTTC.

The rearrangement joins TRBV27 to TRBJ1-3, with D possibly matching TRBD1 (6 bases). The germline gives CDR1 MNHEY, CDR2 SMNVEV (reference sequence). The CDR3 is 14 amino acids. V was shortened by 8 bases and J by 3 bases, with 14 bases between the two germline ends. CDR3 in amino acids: CASARGGRGNTIYF. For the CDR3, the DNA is TGTGCCAGCGCCCGGGGGGGCCGTGGAAACACCATATATTTT.

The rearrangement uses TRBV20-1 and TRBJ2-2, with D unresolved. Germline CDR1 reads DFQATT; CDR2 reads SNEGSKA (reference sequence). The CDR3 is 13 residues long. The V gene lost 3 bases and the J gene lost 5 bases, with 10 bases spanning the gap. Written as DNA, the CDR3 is TGCAGTGCTAGTGAAGTAGTAACCGGGGAGCTGTTTTTT. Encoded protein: CSASEVVTGELFF.

The CDR3 spells CASSRTGGNSPLHF. The CDR3 nucleotides are TGTGCCAGCAGTAGGACAGGGGGGAATTCACCCCTCCACTTT. This rearrangement joins TRBV2 to TRBJ1-6, with TRBD1 matching 10 bases. The CDR3 has 14 residues. The J segment lost 7 bases and the V segment lost 5 bases, leaving 2 bases of the junction unmatched. Germline lookup yields CDR1 SNHLY and CDR2 FYNNEI.

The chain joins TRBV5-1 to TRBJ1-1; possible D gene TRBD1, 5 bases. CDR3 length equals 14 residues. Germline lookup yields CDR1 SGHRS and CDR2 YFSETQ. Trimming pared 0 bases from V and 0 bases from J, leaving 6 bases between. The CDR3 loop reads CASSLVGVNTEAFF. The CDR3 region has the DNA TGCGCCAGCAGCTTGGTAGGGGTGAACACTGAAGCTTTCTTT.

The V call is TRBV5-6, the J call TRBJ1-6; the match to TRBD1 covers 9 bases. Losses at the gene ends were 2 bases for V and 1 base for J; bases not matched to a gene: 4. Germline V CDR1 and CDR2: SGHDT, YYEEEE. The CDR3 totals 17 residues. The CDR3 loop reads CASSLQGAGSYNSPLHF. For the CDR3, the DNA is TGTGCCAGCAGCTTACAGGGGGCCGGGTCCTATAATTCACCCCTCCACTTT.

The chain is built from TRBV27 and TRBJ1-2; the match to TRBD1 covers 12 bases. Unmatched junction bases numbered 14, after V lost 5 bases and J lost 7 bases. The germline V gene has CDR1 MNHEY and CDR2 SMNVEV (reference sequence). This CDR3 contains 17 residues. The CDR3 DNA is TGTGCCAGCAGTACTCTTCGGGACAGGGGGCTACTTGGTGGCTACACCTTC. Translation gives CASSTLRDRGLLGGYTF.